This entry concerns a single TCR beta chain. In the study's own analysis: Amplifying reference gene primers gave estimates of nucleated cell counts. The repertoire was sequenced with immunoSEQ multiplex PCR; TCRdb's copy has only in-frame clones and lacks some. V and J calls plus clone size are reproduced from that table; the DNA served to infer D and trimming. Of about 170,000 clones detected, over 70% appear once; the ten largest clones hold roughly 19%. The data belong to a study of blood T cell repertoires in COVID-19. CDR1 is KGHSH, CDR2 LQKENI, per germline. The V end was cut by 3 bases, the J end by 8 bases, with 22 bases between. CDR3 length equals 17 residues.

This receptor was identified in a woman aged 70-85 years who had recovered from COVID-19. The source material was peripheral blood. The chain has TRBV18 and TRBJ1-4, with D maybe TRBD1 (6 bases). The CDR3 sequence is CASSPRTQGEEGEKLFF. The CDR3 coding sequence is TGTGCCAGCTCACCGAGGACACAGGGAGAAGAAGGAGAAAAACTGTTTTTT.